This T cell receptor (beta chain) originates from a study of long-term antiretroviral therapy in people with HIV. General study results and limits: Within the repertoire, clones expanded before ART were dominant at all time points. Blood obtained between about 2004 and 2017 may reflect older ART regimens.

Note on this clone: Its specificity is not known.

Before they underwent DNA extraction, samples held 1-10 million cryopreserved PBMC. The run of the v3.0 immunoSEQ assay was at survey level. Clones were read by immunoSEQ multiplex PCR, and TCRdb kept only the in-frame ones, dropping some. The sample lists approximately 23,000 clones, 81% occurring once. The input for sequencing was unsorted PBMCs, taken 1.5 years after starting antiretroviral therapy. The TCR comes from a young man with HIV.

This chain's CDR3 is CASSSSMAADTQYF. The CDR3 DNA is TGTGCCAGCAGCTCCTCAATGGCCGCAGATACGCAGTATTTT. The chain carries TRBV7-9 and TRBJ2-3; D unclear. Per the germline V gene, CDR1 is SEHNR and CDR2 is FQNEAQ (reference sequence). The CDR3 runs to 14 residues. Trimming left V 4 bases short and J 4 bases short, with 12 bases between. The full variable domain, rest sourced from reference TRBV7-9 and TRBJ2-3, is DTGVSQNPRHKITKRGQNVTFRCDPISEHNRLYWYRQTLGQGPEFLTYFQNEAQLEKSRLLSDRFSAERPKGSFSTLEIQRTEQGDSAMYLCASSSSMAADTQYFGPGTRLTVL.